These 5 T cell receptor beta chains were all obtained from the same sample, sequenced in a study of cytomegalovirus exposure and HLA in healthy donors (dated by TCRdb to about 2017). Libraries were made using the immunoSEQ multiplex PCR assay. A mixture of 60 forward primers for TCR Vbeta segments and 13 reverse primers for TCR Jbeta segments was used in the multiplex PCR. The table was pulled from immuneACCESS by TCRdb, which kept in-frame rearrangements only. Such tables lose some clones; where checked, under half of the loss comes from unresolved V genes, and the rest has no known cause. Within this sample are around 59,000 clones, with roughly 80% of them counted one time only. The leading ten clones occupy about 1.6% of the sample. Material for sequencing was PBMCs. Receptor source: a human donor in good health.

The V and J genes are TRBV11-2 and TRBJ2-2; 9 bases line up with TRBD2. With V trimmed by 5 bases and J by 3 bases, 13 bases remained unmatched. This CDR3 spans 18 amino acids. Germline V gene data show CDR1 as SGHAT and CDR2 as FQNNGV. Here the CDR3 DNA reads TGTGCCAGCAGCAAGATCCAAAGGGTAGCGGGAGACACCGGGGAGCTGTTTTTT. This gives the protein CASSKIQRVAGDTGELFF. Based on the CDR3 plus reference TRBV11-2 and TRBJ2-2, the full variable domain is EAGVAQSPRYKIIEKRQSVAFWCNPISGHATLYWYQQILGQGPKLLIQFQNNGVVDDSQLPKDRFSAERLKGVDSTLKIQPAKLEDSAVYLCASSKIQRVAGDTGELFFGEGSRLTVL.

V is TRBV10-1 and J is TRBJ2-5; no clear D. The CDR3 loop spans 12 amino acids. Trimming stripped 4 bases from V and 4 bases from J, with 7 bases between. The V gene's germline CDR1 is WNHNN and CDR2 SYGVQD (reference sequence). The CDR3 here is CASSGSAETQYF. In DNA, the CDR3 is TGCGCCAGCAGTGGGTCGGCAGAGACCCAGTACTTC.

This clone was counted once. The genes are TRBV30 and TRBJ1-2; D remains unclear. This CDR3 has 13 amino acids. V was cut by 3 bases and J by 2 bases, with 10 bases left in between. Germline V gene sequence: CDR1 GTSNPN, CDR2 SVGIG (reference sequence). The CDR3 sequence: CAWSPPGNYGYTF. The CDR3 bases are TGTGCCTGGAGCCCCCCGGGAAACTATGGCTACACCTTC.

The chain recombines TRBV27 with TRBJ2-5; 10 nucleotides align to TRBD2. The CDR3 loop spans 16 amino acids. Trimming removed 5 bases from V and 5 bases from J; junction bases left unmatched: 11. CDR1 MNHEY and CDR2 SMNVEV come from the germline V gene (reference sequence). The CDR3 DNA reads as TGTGCCAGCAGTACCCTTACTAGCGGGGAAATGGAGACCCAGTACTTC. This gives the protein CASSTLTSGEMETQYF.

This clone appeared a few times. The chain carries TRBV4-2 and TRBJ1-2, with TRBD1 identical over 7 bases. The CDR3 contains 16 residues. J lost 1 base, V lost 2 bases, and 7 bases had no gene match. The germline V gene encodes CDR1 LGHNA and CDR2 YNFKEQ. In DNA form, the CDR3 reads TGTGCCAGCAGCCAATCCGGGACAGCGAATAACTATGGCTACACCTTC. Amino acid sequence: CASSQSGTANNYGYTF.